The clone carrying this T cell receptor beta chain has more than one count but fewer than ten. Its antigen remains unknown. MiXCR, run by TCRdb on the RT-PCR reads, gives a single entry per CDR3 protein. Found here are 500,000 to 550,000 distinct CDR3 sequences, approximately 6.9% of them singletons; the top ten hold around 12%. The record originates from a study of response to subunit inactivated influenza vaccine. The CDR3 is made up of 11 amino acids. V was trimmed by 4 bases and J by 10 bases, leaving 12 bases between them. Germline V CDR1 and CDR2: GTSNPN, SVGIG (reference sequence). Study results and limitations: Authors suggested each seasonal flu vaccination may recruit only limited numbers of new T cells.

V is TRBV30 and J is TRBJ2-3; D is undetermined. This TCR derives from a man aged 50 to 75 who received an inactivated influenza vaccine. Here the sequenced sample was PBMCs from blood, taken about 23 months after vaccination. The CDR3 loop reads CAWMSGQAQYF. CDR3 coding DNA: TGTGCCTGGATGTCTGGGCAAGCGCAGTATTTT.